Listed here is a single T cell receptor beta chain. What it binds is not known. Sample treatment: oral pan-JAK inhibitor, 5-10 mg twice daily. RNA was isolated and reverse transcribed to cDNA, the sequencing template. The repertoire was sequenced with immunoSEQ multiplex PCR; TCRdb's copy has only in-frame clones and lacks some. Of some 170,000 clones in the sample, roughly 60% are singletons; the top ten hold 15% to 20%. This entry is derived from a study of CD8+ T cells in alopecia areata. For the study at large: Treatment comprised oral tofacitinib, 5 to 10 mg twice daily, in treated patients.

Trimming pared 1 base from V and 4 bases from J, leaving 8 bases between. Germline V gene sequence: CDR1 KGHSH, CDR2 LQKENI. This CDR3 has 13 amino acids. Study outcomes and limitations: Expanded CD8+ clones among the top 100, as well as scalp clonality, were significantly decreased by tofacitinib. In scalp and blood during tofacitinib, many expanded lesional clones persisted. Links between baseline CD8+ expansion and response need larger treated cohorts.

The V gene is TRBV18, the J gene TRBJ2-7, with D hard to call. The TCR comes from a human donor with alopecia areata. This specimen consisted of CD4+ T cells sorted from blood, obtained at approximately week 60, from a patient treated with tofacitinib. The CDR3 spells CASSPQISYEQYF. DNA for the CDR3: TGTGCCAGCTCACCACAGATATCATACGAGCAGTACTTC. Looking up the rest from reference TRBV18 and TRBJ2-7 gives the full variable domain: NAGVMQNPRHLVRRRGQEARLRCSPMKGHSHVYWYRQLPEEGLKFMVYLQKENIIDESGMPKERFSAEFPKEGPSILRIQQVVRGDSAAYFCASSPQISYEQYFGPGTRLTVT.